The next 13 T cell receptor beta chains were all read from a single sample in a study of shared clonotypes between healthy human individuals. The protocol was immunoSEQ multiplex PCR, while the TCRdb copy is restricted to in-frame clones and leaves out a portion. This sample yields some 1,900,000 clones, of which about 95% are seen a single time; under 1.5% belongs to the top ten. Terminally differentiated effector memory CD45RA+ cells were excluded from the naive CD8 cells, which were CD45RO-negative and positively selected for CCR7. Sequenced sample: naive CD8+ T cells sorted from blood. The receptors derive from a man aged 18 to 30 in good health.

CDR3 nucleotide sequence: TGTGCCATCACTCCCGGGACAGGGATCGGCGAGCAGTACTTC. Protein: CAITPGTGIGEQYF. The rearrangement links TRBV10-3 to TRBJ2-7, with 9 bases matching TRBD1. Per the germline V gene, CDR1 is ENHRY and CDR2 is SYGVKD. The CDR3 runs to 14 residues. V was clipped by 7 bases and J by 6 bases; unmatched bases: 10.

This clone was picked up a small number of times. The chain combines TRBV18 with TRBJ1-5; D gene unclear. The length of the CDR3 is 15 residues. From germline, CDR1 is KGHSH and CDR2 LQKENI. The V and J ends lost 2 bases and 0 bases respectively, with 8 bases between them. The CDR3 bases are TGTGCCAGCTCACCATCGCAGGTTAGCAATCAGCCCCAGCATTTT. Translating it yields CASSPSQVSNQPQHF.

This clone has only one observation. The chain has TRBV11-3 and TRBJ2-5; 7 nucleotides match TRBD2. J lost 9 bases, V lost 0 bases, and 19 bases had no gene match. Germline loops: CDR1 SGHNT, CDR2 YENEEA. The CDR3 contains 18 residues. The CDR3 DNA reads TGTGCCAGCAGCTTAGATAAGTTGCGCGGGGGTGGCCCAATGGCCCAGTACTTC. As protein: CASSLDKLRGGGPMAQYF.

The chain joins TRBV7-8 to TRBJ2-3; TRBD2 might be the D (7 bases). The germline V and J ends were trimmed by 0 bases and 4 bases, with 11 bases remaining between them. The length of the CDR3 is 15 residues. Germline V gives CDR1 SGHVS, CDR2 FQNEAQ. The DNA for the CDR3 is TGTGCCAGCAGCTTAGCATGGGGGGGCCCAGATACGCAGTATTTT. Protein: CASSLAWGGPDTQYF.

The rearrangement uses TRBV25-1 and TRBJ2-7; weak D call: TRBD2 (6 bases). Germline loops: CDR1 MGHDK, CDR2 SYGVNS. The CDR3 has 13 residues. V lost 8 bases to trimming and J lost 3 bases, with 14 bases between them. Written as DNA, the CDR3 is TGTGCCAGCTCGCTTAGCGGTAACTACGAGCAGTACTTC. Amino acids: CASSLSGNYEQYF.

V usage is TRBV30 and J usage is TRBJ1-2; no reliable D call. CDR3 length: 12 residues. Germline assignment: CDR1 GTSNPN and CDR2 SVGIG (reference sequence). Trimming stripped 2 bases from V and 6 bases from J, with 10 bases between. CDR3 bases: TGTGCCTGGAGTTTTGGGATTGATGGCTACACCTTC. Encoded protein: CAWSFGIDGYTF.

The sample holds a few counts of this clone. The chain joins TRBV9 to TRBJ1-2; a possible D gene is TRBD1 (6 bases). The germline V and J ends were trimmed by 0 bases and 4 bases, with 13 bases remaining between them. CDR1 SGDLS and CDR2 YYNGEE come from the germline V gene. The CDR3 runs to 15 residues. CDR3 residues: CASSVGGDTPYGYTF. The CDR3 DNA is TGTGCCAGCAGCGTAGGTGGGGACACACCCTATGGCTACACCTTC. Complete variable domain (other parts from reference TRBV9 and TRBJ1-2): DSGVTQTPKHLITATGQRVTLRCSPRSGDLSVYWYQQSLDQGLQFLIQYYNGEERAKGNILERFSAQQFPDLHSELNLSSLELGDSALYFCASSVGGDTPYGYTFGSGTRLTVV.

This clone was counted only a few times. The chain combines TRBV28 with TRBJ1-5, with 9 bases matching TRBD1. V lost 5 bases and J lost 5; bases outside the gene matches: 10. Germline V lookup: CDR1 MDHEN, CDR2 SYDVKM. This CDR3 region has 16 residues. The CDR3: CASSATGGSRDQPQHF. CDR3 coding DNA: TGTGCCAGCAGTGCTACAGGGGGCTCACGAGATCAGCCCCAGCATTTT.

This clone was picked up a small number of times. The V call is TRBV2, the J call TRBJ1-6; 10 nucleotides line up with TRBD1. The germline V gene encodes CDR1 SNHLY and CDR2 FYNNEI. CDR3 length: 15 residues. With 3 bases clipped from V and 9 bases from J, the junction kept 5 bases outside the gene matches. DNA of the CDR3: TGTGCCAGCAGTGAGTCGGGACAGGGGAGTTCACCCCTCCACTTT. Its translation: CASSESGQGSSPLHF.

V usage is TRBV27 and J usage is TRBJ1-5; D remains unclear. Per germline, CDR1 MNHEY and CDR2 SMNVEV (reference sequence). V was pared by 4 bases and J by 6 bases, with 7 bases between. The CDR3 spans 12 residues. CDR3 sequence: CASSSRGQPQHF. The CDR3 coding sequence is TGTGCCAGCAGTTCCCGAGGTCAGCCCCAGCATTTT.

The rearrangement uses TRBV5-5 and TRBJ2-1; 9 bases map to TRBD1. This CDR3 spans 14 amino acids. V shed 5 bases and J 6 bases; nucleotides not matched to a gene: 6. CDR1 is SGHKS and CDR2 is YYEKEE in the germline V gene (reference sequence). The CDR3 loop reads CASSSGTGFNEQFF. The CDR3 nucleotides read TGTGCCAGCAGTTCCGGGACAGGGTTCAATGAGCAGTTCTTC.

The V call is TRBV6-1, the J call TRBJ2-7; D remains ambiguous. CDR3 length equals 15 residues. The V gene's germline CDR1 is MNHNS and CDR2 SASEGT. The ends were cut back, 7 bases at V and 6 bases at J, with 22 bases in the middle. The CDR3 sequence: CASIPFQLSTVEQYF. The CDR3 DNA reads TGTGCCAGCATCCCCTTTCAATTATCGACCGTCGAGCAGTACTTC.

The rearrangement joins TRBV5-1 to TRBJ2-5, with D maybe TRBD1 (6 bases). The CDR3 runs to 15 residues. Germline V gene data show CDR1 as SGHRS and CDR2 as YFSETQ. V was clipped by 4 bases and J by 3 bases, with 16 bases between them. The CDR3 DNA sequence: TGCGCCAGCAGCACCCGGGACACTCGAAAAGAGACCCAGTACTTC. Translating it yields CASSTRDTRKETQYF. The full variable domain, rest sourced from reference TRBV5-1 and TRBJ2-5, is KAGVTQTPRYLIKTRGQQVTLSCSPISGHRSVSWYQQTPGQGLQFLFEYFSETQRNKGNFPGRFSGRQFSNSRSEMNVSTLELGDSALYLCASSTRDTRKETQYFGPGTRLLVL.